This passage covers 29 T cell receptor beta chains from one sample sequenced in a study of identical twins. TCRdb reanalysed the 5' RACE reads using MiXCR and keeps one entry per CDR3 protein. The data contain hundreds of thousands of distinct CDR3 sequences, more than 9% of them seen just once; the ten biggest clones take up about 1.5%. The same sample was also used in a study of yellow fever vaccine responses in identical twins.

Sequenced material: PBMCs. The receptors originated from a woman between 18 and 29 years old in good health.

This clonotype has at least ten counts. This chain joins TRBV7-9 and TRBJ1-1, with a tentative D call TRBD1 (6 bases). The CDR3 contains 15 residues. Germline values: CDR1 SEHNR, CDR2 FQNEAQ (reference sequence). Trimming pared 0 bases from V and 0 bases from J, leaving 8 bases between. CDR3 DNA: TGTGCCAGCAGCTTAGCGACAGGACTGAACACTGAAGCTTTCTTT. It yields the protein CASSLATGLNTEAFF. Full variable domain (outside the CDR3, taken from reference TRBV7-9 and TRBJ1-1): DTGVSQNPRHKITKRGQNVTFRCDPISEHNRLYWYRQTLGQGPEFLTYFQNEAQLEKSRLLSDRFSAERPKGSFSTLEIQRTEQGDSAMYLCASSLATGLNTEAFFGQGTRLTVV.

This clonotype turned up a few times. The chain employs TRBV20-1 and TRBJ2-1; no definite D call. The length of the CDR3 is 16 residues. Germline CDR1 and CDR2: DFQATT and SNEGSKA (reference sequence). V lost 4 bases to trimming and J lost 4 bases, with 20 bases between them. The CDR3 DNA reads TGCAGTGCTACTTCCTGGGCCGTCGACGCTTACAATGAGCAGTTCTTC. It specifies CSATSWAVDAYNEQFF.

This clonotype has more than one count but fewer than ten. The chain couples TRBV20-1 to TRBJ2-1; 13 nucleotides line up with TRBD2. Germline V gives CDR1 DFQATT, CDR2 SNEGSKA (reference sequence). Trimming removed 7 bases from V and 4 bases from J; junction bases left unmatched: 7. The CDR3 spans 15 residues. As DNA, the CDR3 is TGCAGTGACGTACTAGCGGGAGGGTCATACAATGAGCAGTTCTTC. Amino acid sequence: CSDVLAGGSYNEQFF.

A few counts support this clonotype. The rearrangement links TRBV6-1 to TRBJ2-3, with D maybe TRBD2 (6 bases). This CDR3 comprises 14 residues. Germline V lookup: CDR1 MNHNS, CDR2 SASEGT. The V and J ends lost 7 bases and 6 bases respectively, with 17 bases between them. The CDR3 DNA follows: TGTGCCAGCACTCCCGGGGGAGGAGTGGATACGCAGTATTTT. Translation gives CASTPGGGVDTQYF.

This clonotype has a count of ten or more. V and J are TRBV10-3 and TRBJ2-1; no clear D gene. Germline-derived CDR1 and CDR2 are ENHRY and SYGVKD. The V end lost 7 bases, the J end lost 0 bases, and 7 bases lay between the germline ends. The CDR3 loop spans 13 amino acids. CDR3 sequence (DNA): TGTGCCATCACCCATGGCTCCTACAATGAGCAGTTCTTC. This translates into CAITHGSYNEQFF.

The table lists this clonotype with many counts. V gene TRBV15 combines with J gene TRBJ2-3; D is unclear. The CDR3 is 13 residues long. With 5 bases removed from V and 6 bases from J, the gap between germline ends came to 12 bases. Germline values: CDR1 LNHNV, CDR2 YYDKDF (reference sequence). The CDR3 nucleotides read TGTGCCACCAGCTTGATCCCTGCGGATACGCAGTATTTT. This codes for CATSLIPADTQYF.

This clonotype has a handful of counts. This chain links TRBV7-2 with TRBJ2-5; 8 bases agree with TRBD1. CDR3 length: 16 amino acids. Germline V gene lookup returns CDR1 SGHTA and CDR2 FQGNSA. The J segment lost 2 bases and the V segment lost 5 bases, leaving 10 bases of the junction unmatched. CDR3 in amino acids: CASSPGTGLFQETQYF. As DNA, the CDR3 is TGTGCCAGCAGCCCCGGGACAGGCCTTTTTCAAGAGACCCAGTACTTC. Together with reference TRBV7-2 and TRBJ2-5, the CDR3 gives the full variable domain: GAGVSQSPSNKVTEKGKDVELRCDPISGHTALYWYRQSLGQGLEFLIYFQGNSAPDKSGLPSDRFSAERTGGSVSTLTIQRTQQEDSAVYLCASSPGTGLFQETQYFGPGTRLLVL.

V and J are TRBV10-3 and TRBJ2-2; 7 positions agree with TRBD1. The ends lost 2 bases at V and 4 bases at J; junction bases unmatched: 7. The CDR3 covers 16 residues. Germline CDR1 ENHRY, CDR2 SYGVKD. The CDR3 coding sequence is TGTGCCATCAGTGAGAATGGACAGGCAATCACCGGGGAGCTGTTTTTT. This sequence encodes CAISENGQAITGELFF.

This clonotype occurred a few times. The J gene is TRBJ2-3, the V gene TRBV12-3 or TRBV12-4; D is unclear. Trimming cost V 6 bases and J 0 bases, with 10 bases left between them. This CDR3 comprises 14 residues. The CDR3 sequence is CASRPTSSTDTQYF. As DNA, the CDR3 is TGTGCCAGCAGGCCGACGAGTAGCACAGATACGCAGTATTTT.

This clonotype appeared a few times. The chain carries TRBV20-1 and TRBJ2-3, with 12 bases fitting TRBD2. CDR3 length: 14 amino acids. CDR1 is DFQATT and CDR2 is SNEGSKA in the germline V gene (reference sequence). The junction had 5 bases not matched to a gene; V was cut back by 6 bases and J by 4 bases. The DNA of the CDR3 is TGCAGTGCCATGACTAGCGGGAGTGCAGATACGCAGTATTTT. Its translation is CSAMTSGSADTQYF.

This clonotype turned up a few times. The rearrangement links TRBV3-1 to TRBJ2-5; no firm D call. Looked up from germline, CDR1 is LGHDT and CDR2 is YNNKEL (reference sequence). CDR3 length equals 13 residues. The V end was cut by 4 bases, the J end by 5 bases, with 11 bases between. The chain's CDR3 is CASSPDMRETQYF. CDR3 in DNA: TGTGCCAGCAGCCCTGATATGCGGGAGACCCAGTACTTC.

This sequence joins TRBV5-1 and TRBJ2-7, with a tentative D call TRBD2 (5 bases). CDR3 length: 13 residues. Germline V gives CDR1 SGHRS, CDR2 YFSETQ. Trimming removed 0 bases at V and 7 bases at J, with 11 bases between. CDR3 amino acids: CASSLATTAEQYF. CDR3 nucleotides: TGCGCCAGCAGCTTGGCGACTACGGCGGAGCAGTACTTC. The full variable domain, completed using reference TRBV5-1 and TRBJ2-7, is KAGVTQTPRYLIKTRGQQVTLSCSPISGHRSVSWYQQTPGQGLQFLFEYFSETQRNKGNFPGRFSGRQFSNSRSEMNVSTLELGDSALYLCASSLATTAEQYFGPGTRLTVT.

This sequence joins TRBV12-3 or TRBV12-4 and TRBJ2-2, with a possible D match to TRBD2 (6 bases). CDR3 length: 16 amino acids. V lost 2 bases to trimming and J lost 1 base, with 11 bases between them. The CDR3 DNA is TGTGCCAGCAGTTTATGGTTCGGGAGGAACACCGGGGAGCTGTTTTTT. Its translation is CASSLWFGRNTGELFF.

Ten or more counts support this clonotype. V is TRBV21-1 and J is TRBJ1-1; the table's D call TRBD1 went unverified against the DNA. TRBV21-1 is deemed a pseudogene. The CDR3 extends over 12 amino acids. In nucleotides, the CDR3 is TGTGCCAGCAGCCCGGGGGTAACTGAAGCTTTCTTT. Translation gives CASSPGVTEAFF.

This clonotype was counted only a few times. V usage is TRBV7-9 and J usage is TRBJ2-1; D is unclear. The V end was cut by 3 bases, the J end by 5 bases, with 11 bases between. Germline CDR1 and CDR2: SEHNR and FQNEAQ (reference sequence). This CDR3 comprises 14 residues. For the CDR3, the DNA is TGTGCCAGCAGCTTGTTAGGTCAGGACAATGAGCAGTTCTTC. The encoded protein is CASSLLGQDNEQFF.

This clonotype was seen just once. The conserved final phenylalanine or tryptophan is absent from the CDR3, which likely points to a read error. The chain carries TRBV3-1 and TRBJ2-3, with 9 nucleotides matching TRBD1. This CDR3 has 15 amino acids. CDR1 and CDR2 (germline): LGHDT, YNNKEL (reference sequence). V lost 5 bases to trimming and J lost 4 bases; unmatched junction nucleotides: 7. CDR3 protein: CASSSGTGYADTQYY. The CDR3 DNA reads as TGTGCCAGCAGCTCCGGGACAGGGTACGCAGATACGCAGTATTAT.

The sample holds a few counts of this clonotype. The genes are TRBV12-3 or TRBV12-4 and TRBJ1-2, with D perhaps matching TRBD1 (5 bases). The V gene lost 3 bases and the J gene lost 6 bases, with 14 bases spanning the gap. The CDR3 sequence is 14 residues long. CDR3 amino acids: CASSFTALGDGYTF. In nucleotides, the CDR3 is TGTGCCAGCAGTTTTACGGCATTGGGGGATGGCTACACCTTC.

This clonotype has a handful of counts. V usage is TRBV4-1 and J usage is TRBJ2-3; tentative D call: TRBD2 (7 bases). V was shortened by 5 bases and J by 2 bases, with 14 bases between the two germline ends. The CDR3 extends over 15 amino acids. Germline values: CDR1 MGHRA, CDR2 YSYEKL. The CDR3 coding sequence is TGCGCCAGCAGCAGTTTCGGGGGGCACACAGATACGCAGTATTTT. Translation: CASSSFGGHTDTQYF.

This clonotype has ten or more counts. DNA for the CDR3: TGTGCCAGCAGCGGACAGGGGGCAGCCTACAATGAGCAGTTCTTC. Its translation is CASSGQGAAYNEQFF. This chain joins TRBV9 and TRBJ2-1; 10 bases map to TRBD1. J gave up 2 bases and V 3 bases, and 2 bases lay outside the gene matches. The germline V gene encodes CDR1 SGDLS and CDR2 YYNGEE. The CDR3 has 15 residues.

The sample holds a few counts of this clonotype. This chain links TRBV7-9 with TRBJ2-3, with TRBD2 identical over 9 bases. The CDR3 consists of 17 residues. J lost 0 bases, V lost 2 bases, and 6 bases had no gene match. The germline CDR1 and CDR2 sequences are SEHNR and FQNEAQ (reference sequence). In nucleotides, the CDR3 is TGTGCCAGCAGCTTAAGTCCTAGCGGGAAGAGCACAGATACGCAGTATTTT. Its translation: CASSLSPSGKSTDTQYF. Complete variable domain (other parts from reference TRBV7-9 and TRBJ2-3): DTGVSQNPRHKITKRGQNVTFRCDPISEHNRLYWYRQTLGQGPEFLTYFQNEAQLEKSRLLSDRFSAERPKGSFSTLEIQRTEQGDSAMYLCASSLSPSGKSTDTQYFGPGTRLTVL.

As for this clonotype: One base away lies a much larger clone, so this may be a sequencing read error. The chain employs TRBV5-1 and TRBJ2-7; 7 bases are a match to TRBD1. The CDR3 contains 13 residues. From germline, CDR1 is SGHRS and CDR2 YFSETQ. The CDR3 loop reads CDSSLWDSYEQYF. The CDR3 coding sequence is TGCGACAGCAGCTTGTGGGACAGCTACGAGCAGTACTTC.

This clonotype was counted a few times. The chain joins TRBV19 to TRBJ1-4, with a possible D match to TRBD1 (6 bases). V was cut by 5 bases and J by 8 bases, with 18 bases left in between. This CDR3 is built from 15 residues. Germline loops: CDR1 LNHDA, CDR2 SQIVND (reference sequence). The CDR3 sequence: CASSLQGTTGEKLFF. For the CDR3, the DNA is TGTGCCAGTAGTCTACAGGGAACAACCGGAGAAAAACTGTTTTTT.

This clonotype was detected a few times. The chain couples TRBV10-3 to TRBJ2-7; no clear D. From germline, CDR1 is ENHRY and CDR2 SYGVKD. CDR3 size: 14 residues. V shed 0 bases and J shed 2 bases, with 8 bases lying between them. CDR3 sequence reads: CAISESIGPYEQYF. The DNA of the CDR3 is TGTGCCATCAGTGAGTCGATCGGGCCCTACGAGCAGTACTTC.

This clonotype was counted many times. CDR3 sequence (DNA): TGTGCCAGCAGTCCCGGGCGACTACTTCAAGAGACCCAGTACTTC. Protein product: CASSPGRLLQETQYF. The V and J genes are TRBV12-3 or TRBV12-4 and TRBJ2-5, with D possibly matching TRBD2 (5 bases). This CDR3 is built from 15 residues. Between the trimmed V and J ends, which lost 5 bases and 2 bases, there was a span of 15 bases.

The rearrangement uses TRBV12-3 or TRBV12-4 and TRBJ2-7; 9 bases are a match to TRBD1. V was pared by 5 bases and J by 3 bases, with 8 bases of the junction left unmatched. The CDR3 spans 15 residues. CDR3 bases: TGTGCCAGCAGTCCAGGACAGGGGACATACTACGAGCAGTACTTC. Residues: CASSPGQGTYYEQYF.

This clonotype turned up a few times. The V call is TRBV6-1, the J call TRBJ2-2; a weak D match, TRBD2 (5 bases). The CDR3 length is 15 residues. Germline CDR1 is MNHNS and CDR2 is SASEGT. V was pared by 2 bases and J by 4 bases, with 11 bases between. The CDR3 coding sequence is TGTGCCAGCAGTGAAATCCCGGGAAGCACCGGGGAGCTGTTTTTT. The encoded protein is CASSEIPGSTGELFF.

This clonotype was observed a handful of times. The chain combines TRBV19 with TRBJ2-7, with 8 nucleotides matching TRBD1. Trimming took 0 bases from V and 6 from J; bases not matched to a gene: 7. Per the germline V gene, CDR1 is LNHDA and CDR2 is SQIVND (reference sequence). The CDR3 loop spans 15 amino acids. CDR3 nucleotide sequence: TGTGCCAGTAGTATAGATCGGGACAGGAGGGGCGAGCAGTACTTC. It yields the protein CASSIDRDRRGEQYF.

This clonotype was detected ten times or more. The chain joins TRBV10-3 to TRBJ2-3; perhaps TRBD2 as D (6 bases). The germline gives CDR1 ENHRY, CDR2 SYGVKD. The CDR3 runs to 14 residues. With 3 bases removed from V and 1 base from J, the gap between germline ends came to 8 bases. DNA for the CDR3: TGTGCCATCAGTGACTCGGGGGGCACAGATACGCAGTATTTT. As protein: CAISDSGGTDTQYF.

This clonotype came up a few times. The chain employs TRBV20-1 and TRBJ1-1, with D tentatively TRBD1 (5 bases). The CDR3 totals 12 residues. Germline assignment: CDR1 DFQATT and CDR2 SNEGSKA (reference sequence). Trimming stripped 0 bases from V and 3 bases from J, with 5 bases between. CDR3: CSAREQDTEAFF. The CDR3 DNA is TGCAGTGCTAGAGAACAGGACACTGAAGCTTTCTTT.